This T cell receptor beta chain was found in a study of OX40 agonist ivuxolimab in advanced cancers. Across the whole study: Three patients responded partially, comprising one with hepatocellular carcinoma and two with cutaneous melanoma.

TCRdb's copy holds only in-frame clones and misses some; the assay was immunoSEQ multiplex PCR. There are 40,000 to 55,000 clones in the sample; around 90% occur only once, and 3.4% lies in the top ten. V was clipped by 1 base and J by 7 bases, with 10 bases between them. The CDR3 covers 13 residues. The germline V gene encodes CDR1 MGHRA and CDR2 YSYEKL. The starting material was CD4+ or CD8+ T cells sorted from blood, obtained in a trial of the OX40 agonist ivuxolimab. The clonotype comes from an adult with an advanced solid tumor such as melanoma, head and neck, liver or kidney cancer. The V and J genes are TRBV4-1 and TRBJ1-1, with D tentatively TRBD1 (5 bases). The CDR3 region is CASSQGTIYEAFF. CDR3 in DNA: TGCGCCAGCAGCCAAGGGACAATATATGAAGCTTTCTTT.